This passage covers 9 T cell receptor beta chains from one sample sequenced in a study of blood T cell repertoires in COVID-19. Only in-frame clones appear in the TCRdb table, and some are missing; sequencing was by immunoSEQ multiplex PCR. The sample records about 200,000 clones, 88% being singletons. Input material: peripheral blood. The source is a man in his forties with active or convalescent COVID-19.

The CDR3 DNA sequence: TGTGCCAGCAGCTTAAAAAGAGATAATTCACCCCTCCACTTT. This codes for CASSLKRDNSPLHF. The chain couples TRBV7-2 to TRBJ1-6; D is unclear. The CDR3 totals 14 residues. The germline CDR1 and CDR2 sequences are SGHTA and FQGNSA. Trimming shortened V by 2 bases and J by 5 bases, and 7 bases separated the two germline ends.

V gene TRBV14 combines with J gene TRBJ1-6; 9 nucleotides align to TRBD1. The CDR3 length is 17 residues. J lost 5 bases, V lost 3 bases, and 8 bases had no gene match. CDR1 and CDR2 (germline): SGHDN, FVKESK. CDR3 sequence: CASSHRAGQGHNSPLHF. The CDR3 DNA follows: TGTGCCAGCAGCCATCGTGCCGGACAGGGGCATAATTCACCCCTCCACTTT.

The rearrangement uses TRBV7-2 and TRBJ1-3; no clear D gene. Germline V lookup: CDR1 SGHTA, CDR2 FQGNSA. Trimming cost V 2 bases and J 4 bases, with 15 bases left between them. This CDR3 spans 16 amino acids. In DNA, the CDR3 is TGTGCCAGCAGCTTATTCCAGGCTTCAAGCGGAAACACCATATATTTT. It encodes CASSLFQASSGNTIYF.

The rearrangement joins TRBV6-1 to TRBJ2-1; possibly TRBD2 for D (6 bases). V lost 4 bases and J lost 1, with 17 bases in between. The germline gives CDR1 MNHNS, CDR2 SASEGT. This CDR3 is 17 amino acids long. The chain's CDR3 is CASSGGGHLVSYNEQFF. The CDR3 region has the DNA TGTGCCAGCAGTGGAGGAGGGCACTTAGTATCCTACAATGAGCAGTTCTTC.

The chain uses TRBV11-2 and TRBJ2-5; D may be TRBD1 (5 bases). The germline CDR1 and CDR2 sequences are SGHAT and FQNNGV. Trimming pared 0 bases from V and 0 bases from J, leaving 11 bases between. This CDR3 is 16 amino acids long. The CDR3: CASSLELAGHQETQYF. CDR3 sequence (DNA): TGTGCCAGCAGCTTAGAGCTGGCAGGGCACCAAGAGACCCAGTACTTC.

V and J are TRBV2 and TRBJ2-1; TRBD2 aligns across 13 bases. CDR3 length equals 15 residues. CDR1 and CDR2 (germline): SNHLY, FYNNEI. The trim removed 6 bases at V and 8 bases at J, leaving 7 bases unmatched. The DNA for the CDR3 is TGTGCCAGCAGAAAACTAGCGGGGGGGCCAGATGAGCAGTTCTTC. Translated, it gives CASRKLAGGPDEQFF.

The rearrangement joins TRBV7-3 to TRBJ2-7, with TRBD1 matching over 9 bases. The CDR3 is made up of 16 amino acids. Per germline, CDR1 SGHTA and CDR2 FQGTGA. V lost 5 bases, J lost 5 bases, and 13 bases stayed unmatched. The CDR3 loop reads CASSTPPTGGTDEQYF. CDR3 sequence (DNA): TGTGCCAGCAGCACTCCCCCCACAGGGGGCACGGACGAGCAGTACTTC. The complete variable domain, with remaining parts taken from reference TRBV7-3 and TRBJ2-7, reads GAGVSQTPSNKVTEKGKYVELRCDPISGHTALYWYRQSLGQGPEFLIYFQGTGAADDSGLPNDRFFAVRPEGSVSTLKIQRTERGDSAVYLCASSTPPTGGTDEQYFGPGTRLTVT.

The chain recombines TRBV1 with TRBJ2-3; TRBD1, the table's D call, lacks a check against the DNA. TRBV1 is a pseudogene locus. The CDR3 consists of 13 residues. Here the CDR3 reads CTSSQGETDTQYF. The CDR3 DNA is TGCACCAGCAGTCAGGGGGAGACAGATACGCAGTATTTT.

This chain links TRBV3-1 (or the pseudogene TRBV3-2) with TRBJ1-3; TRBD1 might be the D (5 bases). The CDR3 loop spans 15 amino acids. Germline CDR1 is LGHDT and CDR2 is YNNKEL (reference sequence). The V end lost 0 bases, the J end lost 15 bases, and 21 bases lay between the germline ends. The CDR3 coding sequence is TGTGCCAGCAGCCAAGAAGGGACGTCTCGGGGGGACCCATATTTT. Amino acids: CASSQEGTSRGDPYF.